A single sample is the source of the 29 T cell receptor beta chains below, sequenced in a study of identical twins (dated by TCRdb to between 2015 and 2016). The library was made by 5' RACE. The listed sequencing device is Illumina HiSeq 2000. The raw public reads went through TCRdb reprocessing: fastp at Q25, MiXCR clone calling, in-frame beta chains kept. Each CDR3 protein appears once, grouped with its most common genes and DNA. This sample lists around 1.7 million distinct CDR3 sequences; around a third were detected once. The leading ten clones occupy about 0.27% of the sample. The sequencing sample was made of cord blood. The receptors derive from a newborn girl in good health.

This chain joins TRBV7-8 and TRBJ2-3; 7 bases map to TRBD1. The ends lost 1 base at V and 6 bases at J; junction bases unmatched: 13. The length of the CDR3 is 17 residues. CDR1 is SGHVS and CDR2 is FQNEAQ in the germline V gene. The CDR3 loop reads CASSLVGGASSGDTQYF. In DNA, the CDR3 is TGTGCCAGCAGCTTAGTAGGGGGCGCTAGCTCTGGCGATACGCAGTATTTT.

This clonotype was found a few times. This CDR3 reads CSVMIGEAFF. The CDR3 DNA reads as TGCAGCGTGATGATTGGTGAAGCTTTCTTT. The chain recombines TRBV29-1 with TRBJ1-1; no definite D call. The ends were cut back, 6 bases at V and 7 bases at J, with 9 bases in the middle. Germline lookup yields CDR1 SQVTM and CDR2 ANQGSEA. The CDR3 spans 10 residues.

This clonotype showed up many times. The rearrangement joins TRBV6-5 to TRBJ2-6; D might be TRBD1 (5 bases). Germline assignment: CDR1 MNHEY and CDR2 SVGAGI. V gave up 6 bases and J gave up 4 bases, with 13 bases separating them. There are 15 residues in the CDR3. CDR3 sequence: CASSLDRSGANVLTF. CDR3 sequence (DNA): TGTGCCAGCAGCTTAGACAGATCCGGGGCCAACGTCCTGACTTTC.

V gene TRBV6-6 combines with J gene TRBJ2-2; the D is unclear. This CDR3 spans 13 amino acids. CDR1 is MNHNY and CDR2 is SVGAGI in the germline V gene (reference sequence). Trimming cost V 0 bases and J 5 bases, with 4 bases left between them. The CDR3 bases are TGTGCCAGCAGTTACTCCCATACCGGGGAGCTGTTTTTT. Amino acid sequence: CASSYSHTGELFF.

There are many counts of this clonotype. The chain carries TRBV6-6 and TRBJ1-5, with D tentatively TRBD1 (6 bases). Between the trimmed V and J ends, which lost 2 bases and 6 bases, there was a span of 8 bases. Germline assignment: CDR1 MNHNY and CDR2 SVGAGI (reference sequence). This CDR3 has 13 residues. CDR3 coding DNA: TGTGCCAGCAGTTACAGGGGGGGTCAGCCCCAGCATTTT. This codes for CASSYRGGQPQHF.

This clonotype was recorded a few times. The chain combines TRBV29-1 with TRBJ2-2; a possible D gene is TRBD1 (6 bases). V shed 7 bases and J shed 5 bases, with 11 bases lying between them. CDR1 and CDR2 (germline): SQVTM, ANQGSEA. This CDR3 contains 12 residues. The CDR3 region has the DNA TGCAGCGCAGACAGGTGGACCGGGGAGCTGTTTTTT. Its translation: CSADRWTGELFF.

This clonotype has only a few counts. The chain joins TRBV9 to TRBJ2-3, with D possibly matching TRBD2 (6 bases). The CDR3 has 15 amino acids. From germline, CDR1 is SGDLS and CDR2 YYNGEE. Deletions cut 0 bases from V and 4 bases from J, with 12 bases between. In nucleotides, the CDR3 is TGTGCCAGCAGCGTAGTTGCGGGGAGGTCAGATACGCAGTATTTT. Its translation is CASSVVAGRSDTQYF.

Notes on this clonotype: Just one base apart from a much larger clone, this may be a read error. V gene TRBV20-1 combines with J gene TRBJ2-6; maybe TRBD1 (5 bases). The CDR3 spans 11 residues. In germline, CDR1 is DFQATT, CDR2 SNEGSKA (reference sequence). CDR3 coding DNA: TGCAGTGCTACTGGGGCCAACGTCCTGAATTTC. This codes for CSATGANVLNF.

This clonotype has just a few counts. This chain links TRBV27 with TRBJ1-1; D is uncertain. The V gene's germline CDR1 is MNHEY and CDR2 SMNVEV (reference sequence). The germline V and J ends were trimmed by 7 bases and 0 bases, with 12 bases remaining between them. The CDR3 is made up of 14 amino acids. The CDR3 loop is CASTTTGLNTEAFF. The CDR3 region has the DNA TGTGCCAGCACTACGACGGGCTTGAACACTGAAGCTTTCTTT.

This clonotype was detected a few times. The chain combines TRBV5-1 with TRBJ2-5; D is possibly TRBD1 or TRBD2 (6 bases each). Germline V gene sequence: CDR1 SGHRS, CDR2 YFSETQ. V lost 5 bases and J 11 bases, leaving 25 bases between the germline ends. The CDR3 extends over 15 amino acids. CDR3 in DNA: TGCGCCAGCAGTCTCGAGGGGGGTCGGTACAATGAGCAGTACTTC. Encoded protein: CASSLEGGRYNEQYF.

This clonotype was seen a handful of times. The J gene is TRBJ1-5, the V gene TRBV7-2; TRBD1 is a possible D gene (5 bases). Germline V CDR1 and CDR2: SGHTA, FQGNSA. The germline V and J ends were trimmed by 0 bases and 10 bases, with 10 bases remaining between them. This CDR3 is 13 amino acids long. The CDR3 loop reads CASSLARRVPQHF. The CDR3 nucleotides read TGTGCCAGCAGCTTAGCGCGCAGGGTACCCCAGCATTTT.

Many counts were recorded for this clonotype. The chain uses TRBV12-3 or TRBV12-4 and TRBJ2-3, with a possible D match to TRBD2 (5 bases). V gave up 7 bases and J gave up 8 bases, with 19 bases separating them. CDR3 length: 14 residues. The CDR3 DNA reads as TGTGCCAGCACCCGAACACCCCTAGCCGGTACGCAGTATTTT. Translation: CASTRTPLAGTQYF.

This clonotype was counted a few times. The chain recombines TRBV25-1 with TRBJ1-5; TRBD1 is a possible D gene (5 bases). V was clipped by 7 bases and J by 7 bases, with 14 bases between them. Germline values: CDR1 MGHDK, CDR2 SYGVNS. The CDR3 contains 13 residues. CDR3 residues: CASKGSSGQPQHF. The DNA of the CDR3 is TGTGCCAGCAAAGGCAGCTCAGGGCAGCCCCAGCATTTT.

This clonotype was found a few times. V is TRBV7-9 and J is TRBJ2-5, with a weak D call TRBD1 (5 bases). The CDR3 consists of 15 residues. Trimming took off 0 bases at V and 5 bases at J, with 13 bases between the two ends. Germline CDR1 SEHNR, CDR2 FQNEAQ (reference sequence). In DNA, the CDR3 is TGTGCCAGCAGCTTAGCGTCGGTAGGGGCGGAGACCCAGTACTTC. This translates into CASSLASVGAETQYF.

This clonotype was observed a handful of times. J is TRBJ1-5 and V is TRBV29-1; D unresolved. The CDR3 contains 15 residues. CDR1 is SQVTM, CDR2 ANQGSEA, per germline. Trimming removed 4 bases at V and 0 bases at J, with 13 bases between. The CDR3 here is CSVAFEGFSNQPQHF. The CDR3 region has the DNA TGCAGCGTTGCCTTTGAAGGGTTTAGCAATCAGCCCCAGCATTTT.

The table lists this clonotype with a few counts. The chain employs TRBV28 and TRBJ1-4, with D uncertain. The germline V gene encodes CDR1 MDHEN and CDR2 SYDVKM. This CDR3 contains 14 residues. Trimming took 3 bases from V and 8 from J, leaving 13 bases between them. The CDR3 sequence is CASSFKLLGEKLFF. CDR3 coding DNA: TGTGCCAGCAGTTTTAAGTTACTCGGGGAAAAACTGTTTTTT.

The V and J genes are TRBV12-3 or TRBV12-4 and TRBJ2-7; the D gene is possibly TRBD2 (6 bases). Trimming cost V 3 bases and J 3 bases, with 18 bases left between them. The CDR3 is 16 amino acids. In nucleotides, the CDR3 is TGTGCCAGCAGTTTTGGTTTGGGGCGGGATCGCTACGAGCAGTACTTC. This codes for CASSFGLGRDRYEQYF.

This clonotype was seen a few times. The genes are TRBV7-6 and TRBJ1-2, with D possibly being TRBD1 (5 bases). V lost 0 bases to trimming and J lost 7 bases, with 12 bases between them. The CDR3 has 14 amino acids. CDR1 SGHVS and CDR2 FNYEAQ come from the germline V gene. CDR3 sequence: CASSLANGQSGYTF. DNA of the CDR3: TGTGCCAGCAGCTTAGCTAACGGACAAAGTGGCTACACCTTC.

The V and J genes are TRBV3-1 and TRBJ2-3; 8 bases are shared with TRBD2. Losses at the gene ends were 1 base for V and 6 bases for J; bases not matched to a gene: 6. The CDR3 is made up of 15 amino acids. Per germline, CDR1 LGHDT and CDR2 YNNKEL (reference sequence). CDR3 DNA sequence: TGTGCCAGCAGCCAAGGTGTTCGGGGGGGTGATACGCAGTATTTT. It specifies CASSQGVRGGDTQYF.

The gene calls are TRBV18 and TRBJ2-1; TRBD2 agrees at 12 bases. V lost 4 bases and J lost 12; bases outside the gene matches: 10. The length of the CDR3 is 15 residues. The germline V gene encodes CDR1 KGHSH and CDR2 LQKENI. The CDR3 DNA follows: TGTGCCAGCTCACGGCTAGCGGGGGGGCTGAGTGCGCAGTTCTTC. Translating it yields CASSRLAGGLSAQFF. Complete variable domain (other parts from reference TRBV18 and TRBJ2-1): NAGVMQNPRHLVRRRGQEARLRCSPMKGHSHVYWYRQLPEEGLKFMVYLQKENIIDESGMPKERFSAEFPKEGPSILRIQQVVRGDSAAYFCASSRLAGGLSAQFFGPGTRLTVL.

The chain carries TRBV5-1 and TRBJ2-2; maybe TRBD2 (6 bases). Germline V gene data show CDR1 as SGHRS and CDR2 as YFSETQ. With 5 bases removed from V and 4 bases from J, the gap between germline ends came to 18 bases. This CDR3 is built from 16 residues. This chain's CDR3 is CASSPPSGPGTGELFF. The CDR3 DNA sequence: TGCGCCAGCAGTCCTCCCAGCGGGCCAGGCACCGGGGAGCTGTTTTTT.

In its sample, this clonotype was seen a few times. DNA for the CDR3: TGTGCCACCGCCGGGACTATCACATCCTACGAGCAGTACTTC. It specifies CATAGTITSYEQYF. The chain couples TRBV2 to TRBJ2-7, with 7 bases identical to TRBD2. The germline V gene has CDR1 SNHLY and CDR2 FYNNEI. There are 14 residues in the CDR3. The V and J ends lost 10 bases and 1 base, in that order; junction bases with no gene match: 10.

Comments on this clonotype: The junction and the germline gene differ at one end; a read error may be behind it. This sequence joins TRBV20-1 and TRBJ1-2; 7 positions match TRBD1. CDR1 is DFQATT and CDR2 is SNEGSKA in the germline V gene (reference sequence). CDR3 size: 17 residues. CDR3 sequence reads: CGARGVGRGELDYGYTF. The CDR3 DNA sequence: TGCGGTGCTAGAGGAGTGGGCAGGGGGGAGTTGGACTATGGCTACACCTTC.

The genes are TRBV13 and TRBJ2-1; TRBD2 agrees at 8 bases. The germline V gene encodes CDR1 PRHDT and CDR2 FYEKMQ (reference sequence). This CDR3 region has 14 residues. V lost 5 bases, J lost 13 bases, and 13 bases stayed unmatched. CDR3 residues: CASSPGLVAETQFF. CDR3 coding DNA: TGTGCCAGCAGCCCGGGACTAGTTGCGGAGACCCAGTTCTTC.

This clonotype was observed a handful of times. CDR3 protein: CASSEPTRSYNEQFF. CDR3 DNA sequence: TGCGCCAGCAGTGAGCCGACAAGGAGCTACAATGAGCAGTTCTTC. The chain couples TRBV10-1 to TRBJ2-1; D not certain. The CDR3 is 15 residues long. Deletions cut 2 bases from V and 3 bases from J, with 11 bases between. CDR1 and CDR2 from the germline V gene are WNHNN and SYGVQD (reference sequence).

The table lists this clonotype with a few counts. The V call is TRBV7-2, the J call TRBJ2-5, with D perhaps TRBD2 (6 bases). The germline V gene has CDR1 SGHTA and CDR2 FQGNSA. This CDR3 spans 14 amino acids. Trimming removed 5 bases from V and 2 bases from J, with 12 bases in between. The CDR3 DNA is TGTGCCAGCAGCCTCTCTAGCGAGCAAGAGACCCAGTACTTC. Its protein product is CASSLSSEQETQYF. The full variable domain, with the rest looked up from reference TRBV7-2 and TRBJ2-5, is GAGVSQSPSNKVTEKGKDVELRCDPISGHTALYWYRQSLGQGLEFLIYFQGNSAPDKSGLPSDRFSAERTGGSVSTLTIQRTQQEDSAVYLCASSLSSEQETQYFGPGTRLLVL.

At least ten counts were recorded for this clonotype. The CDR3 reads CSVEDPQGDQPQHF. The CDR3 DNA follows: TGCAGCGTTGAAGATCCCCAGGGCGATCAGCCCCAGCATTTT. The rearrangement joins TRBV29-1 to TRBJ1-5, with D perhaps matching TRBD1 (5 bases). This CDR3 region has 14 residues. CDR1 and CDR2 from the germline V gene are SQVTM and ANQGSEA. V was pared by 0 bases and J by 5 bases, with 11 bases between.

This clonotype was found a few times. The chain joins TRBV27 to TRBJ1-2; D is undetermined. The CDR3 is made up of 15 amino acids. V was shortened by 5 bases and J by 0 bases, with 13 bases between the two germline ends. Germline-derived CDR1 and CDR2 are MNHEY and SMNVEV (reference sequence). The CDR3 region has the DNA TGTGCCAGCAGTGCCTGGGTCCCGGCTAACTATGGCTACACCTTC. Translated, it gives CASSAWVPANYGYTF.

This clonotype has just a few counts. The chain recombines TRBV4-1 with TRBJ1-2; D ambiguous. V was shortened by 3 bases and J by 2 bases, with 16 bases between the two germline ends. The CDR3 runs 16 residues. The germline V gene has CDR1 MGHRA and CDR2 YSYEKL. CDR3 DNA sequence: TGCGCCAGCAGCCAGTCAACTGAGAGAGGAAACTATGGCTACACCTTC. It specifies CASSQSTERGNYGYTF.